Listed below are T cell receptor beta chains from one sample, sequenced in a study of cytomegalovirus exposure and HLA in healthy donors. Produced via immunoSEQ multiplex PCR; TCRdb's table is partial and in-frame only. This sample lists approximately 110,000 clones; its ten largest clones have more than 0.9%. The sequencing input was PBMCs. The receptors were sampled from a man aged 18-30 years in good health and CMV-seronegative. The CDR3 runs from the conserved cysteine through the conserved F or W.

>TRBV27
CASSLSLSGYGYTF
>TRBV9
CASGGAGYYEQYF
>TRBV7-9
CASSFAQGVLSNEQYF
>TRBV11-3
CASSNTGGTYEQYF
>TRBV5-6
CASSFGTGRIHSYEQYF
>TRBV30
CAWSPRGGTPPLHF
>TRBV5-4
CASSLAGQGETQYF
>TRBV10-3
CAIRDRALGETQYF
>TRBV30
CAWRSLGQGPSYNEQFF
>TRBV6-5
CASGLAGGLEQYF
>TRBV7-8
CASSLLPGQAPSGNTEAFF
>TRBV18
CASSLRTSELGGTQYF
>TRBV5-1
CASSPGSYNEQFF